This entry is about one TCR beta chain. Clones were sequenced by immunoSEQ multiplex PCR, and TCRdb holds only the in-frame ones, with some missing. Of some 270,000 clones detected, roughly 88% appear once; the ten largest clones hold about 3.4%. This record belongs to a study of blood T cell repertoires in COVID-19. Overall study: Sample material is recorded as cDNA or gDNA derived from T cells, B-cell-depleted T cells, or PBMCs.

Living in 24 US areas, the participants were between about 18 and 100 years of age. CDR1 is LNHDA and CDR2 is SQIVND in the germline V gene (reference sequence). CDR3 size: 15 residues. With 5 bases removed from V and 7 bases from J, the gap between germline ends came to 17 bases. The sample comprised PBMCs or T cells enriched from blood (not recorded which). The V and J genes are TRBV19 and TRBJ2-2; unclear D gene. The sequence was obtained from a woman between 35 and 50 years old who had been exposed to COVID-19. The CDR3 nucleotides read TGTGCCAGTAGTTCCCGACTCTTTTTGGGCGGGGAGCTGTTTTTT. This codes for CASSSRLFLGGELFF.